A selection of T cell receptor beta chains follows, all from one sample in a study of beta chain features in type 1 diabetes. Sequencing used immunoSEQ multiplex PCR; TCRdb keeps in-frame clones, though not all of them. Here the sample spans roughly 330,000 clones, approximately 9.9% being singletons. The sample consisted of naive CD4+ T cells from blood. Every receptor here comes from a woman aged 25-40 years in good health. Each CDR3 is given with its conserved first and last residue. The order of the fields is V gene, J gene, clone size, D gene, CDR3 DNA, CDR3 protein. The D gene is left open where the match is weak. Not every row has a clone size; where given, it reads once, few, many or a size class.

V: TRBV29-1
J: TRBJ2-6
size: .
D: .
DNA: TGCAGCGCGGTAGCCGCCCACTCTGGGGCCAACGTCCTGACTTTC
CDR3: CSAVAAHSGANVLTF

V: TRBV18
J: TRBJ2-3
size: .
D: .
DNA: TGTGCCAGCTCAATCTCCGGGACTAGCACAGATACGCAGTATTTT
CDR3: CASSISGTSTDTQYF

V: TRBV9
J: TRBJ2-2
size: .
D: TRBD2
DNA: TGTGCCAGCAGCGTAGGGCTAGCGGTGCCCGGGGAGCTGTTTTTT
CDR3: CASSVGLAVPGELFF

V: TRBV15
J: TRBJ2-7
size: .
D: TRBD1
DNA: TGTGCCACCCAGCATGACAGGGATAACTCCTACGAGCAGTACTTC
CDR3: CATQHDRDNSYEQYF

V: TRBV6-6
J: TRBJ2-7
size: few
D: TRBD1
DNA: TGTGCCAGCAGTTACTCGAGGGACAGGAGACTAGACGAGCAGTACTTC
CDR3: CASSYSRDRRLDEQYF

V: TRBV4-3
J: TRBJ2-7
size: .
D: TRBD2
DNA: TGCGCCAGCAGCCAAATGGGTATAGCGGGAGGACCCTACGAGCAGTACTTC
CDR3: CASSQMGIAGGPYEQYF

V: TRBV5-4
J: TRBJ2-5
size: few
D: TRBD2
DNA: TGTGCCAGCAGCTTGTTCCAACTAGCGGGAGGGCCTTGGGAGACCCAGTACTTC
CDR3: CASSLFQLAGGPWETQYF

V: TRBV10-3
J: TRBJ2-7
size: .
D: TRBD1
DNA: TGTGCCATCAGTGAATACAGGGGCACCTACGAGCAGTACTTC
CDR3: CAISEYRGTYEQYF

V: TRBV6-1
J: TRBJ2-7
size: few
D: .
DNA: TGTGCCAGCAGTGAATACAGGTCCTACGAGGAGCAGTACTTC
CDR3: CASSEYRSYEEQYF

V: TRBV7-2
J: TRBJ2-1
size: few
D: .
DNA: TGTGCCAGCAGGCCGGGGAGCTCCTACAATGAGCAGTTCTTC
CDR3: CASRPGSSYNEQFF

V: TRBV18
J: TRBJ2-7
size: .
D: TRBD1
DNA: TGTGCCAGCTCAAGGGACAGGGACTACGAGCAGTACTTC
CDR3: CASSRDRDYEQYF

V: TRBV30
J: TRBJ2-7
size: .
D: .
DNA: TGTGCCTGGACTCTTCGGGGCTACGAGCAGTACTTC
CDR3: CAWTLRGYEQYF

V: TRBV7-9
J: TRBJ2-3
size: .
D: TRBD2
DNA: TGTGCCAGCAGCTTAGGGAGAGCGGGATCCCGCACAGATACGCAGTATTTT
CDR3: CASSLGRAGSRTDTQYF

V: TRBV6-5
J: TRBJ2-7
size: .
D: .
DNA: TGTGCCAGCAGTTTCTCTCACGGGGAGCAGTACTTC
CDR3: CASSFSHGEQYF

V: TRBV6-6
J: TRBJ2-7
size: few
D: .
DNA: TGTGCCAGCAGTTACGACGACAACGTCCCCCCCTACGAGCAGTACTTC
CDR3: CASSYDDNVPPYEQYF

V: TRBV5-1
J: TRBJ2-7
size: few
D: .
DNA: TGCGCCAGTCGATCAGGACTTGGGCCCTACGAGCAGTACTTC
CDR3: CASRSGLGPYEQYF

V: TRBV2
J: TRBJ1-2
size: few
D: .
DNA: TGTGCCAGCAGTGAATCGGGGTATGGCTACACCTTC
CDR3: CASSESGYGYTF

V: TRBV7-2
J: TRBJ2-3
size: few
D: TRBD2
DNA: TGTGCCTGGTCTCGGGAGGGCCCCACAGATACGCAGTATTTT
CDR3: CAWSREGPTDTQYF

V: TRBV28
J: TRBJ2-7
size: few
D: TRBD2
DNA: TGTGCCAGCAGTCCTGCTCCGGGGGGATACGAGCAGTACTTC
CDR3: CASSPAPGGYEQYF

V: TRBV5-1
J: TRBJ2-5
size: .
D: .
DNA: TGCGCCAGCAGCCTCGGACAGTCCCAAGAGACCCAGTACTTC
CDR3: CASSLGQSQETQYF

V: TRBV19
J: TRBJ1-1
size: .
D: .
DNA: TGTGCCAGTTCCGAGATGAACACTGAAGCTTTCTTT
CDR3: CASSEMNTEAFF

V: TRBV7-6
J: TRBJ2-1
size: .
D: TRBD2
DNA: TGTGCCAGCAGCTTAGATTTCCTAGCGGCGTACAATGAGCAGTTCTTC
CDR3: CASSLDFLAAYNEQFF

V: TRBV2
J: TRBJ2-3
size: .
D: TRBD2
DNA: TGTGCCAGCGGGAGGGAGAAGTACACAGATACGCAGTATTTT
CDR3: CASGREKYTDTQYF